The rows below give T cell receptor beta chains drawn from one sample of a study of PD-1 blockade in classical Hodgkin lymphoma. Some clones are missing from TCRdb's copy, which holds only in-frame ones; the method was immunoSEQ multiplex PCR. The profile shows 34,000 or so clones, about 90% of them singletons. Here the sequenced sample was CD4+ T cells from blood, taken before the fourth cycle of nivolumab. The receptors come from a human donor with classical Hodgkin lymphoma. Both conserved end residues are part of each CDR3. The size field is filled for only some rows; it gives once, few, many or a size class.

clone_size: .
v_call: TRBV18
cdr3_aa: CASSPIRLAGVSYNEQFF

clone_size: once
v_call: TRBV6-5
cdr3_aa: CASLEYGSGANVLTF

clone_size: .
v_call: TRBV5-1
cdr3_aa: CASSSNPGHVQETQYF

clone_size: .
v_call: TRBV19
cdr3_aa: CASSPTLDTGELFF

clone_size: .
v_call: TRBV7-6
cdr3_aa: CASSSRPAGEHHEQYF

clone_size: .
v_call: TRBV5-8
cdr3_aa: CASSSPVSGKYQETQYF

clone_size: .
v_call: TRBV6-5
cdr3_aa: CASSLAGGRNEQFF

clone_size: .
v_call: TRBV2
cdr3_aa: CASRDGAALRVNEQFF

clone_size: .
v_call: TRBV5-4
cdr3_aa: CASSSGGGRGAEAFF

clone_size: .
v_call: TRBV21-1
cdr3_aa: CASSKVRYRGCDPQHF

clone_size: .
v_call: TRBV5-4
cdr3_aa: CASSSDSYYGYTF

clone_size: .
v_call: TRBV5-4
cdr3_aa: CASSPSRTAYNEQFF

clone_size: once
v_call: TRBV5-1
cdr3_aa: CASSPAAGQGSYEQYF

clone_size: .
v_call: TRBV18
cdr3_aa: CASSPVQETQYF

clone_size: .
v_call: TRBV5-5
cdr3_aa: CASSLTRGSQETQYF

clone_size: .
v_call: TRBV28
cdr3_aa: CASSVSGRGGEQYF

clone_size: .
v_call: TRBV2
cdr3_aa: CASSYTLPSRGEQYF